This TCR beta chain was captured by sequencing in a study of blood T cell repertoires in COVID-19. Overall study: T cells, B-cell-depleted T cells, or PBMCs provided the cDNA or gDNA that served as material.

The assay was immunoSEQ multiplex PCR, and TCRdb's table has in-frame clones only and misses some. Altogether more than 200,000 clones are present, over 80% being singletons, with the ten largest covering 27%. Notes on this clone: In the same sample, other DNA sequences code for this CDR3.

In germline, CDR1 is LNHDA, CDR2 SQIVND (reference sequence). The V end was cut by 5 bases, the J end by 0 bases, with 7 bases between. This CDR3 region has 13 residues. The genes are TRBV19 and TRBJ1-1; D remains unclear. The sequence came from a man in his forties with acute or convalescent COVID-19. The sample comprised peripheral blood. DNA for the CDR3: TGTGCCAGTAGTTCGACACTGAACACTGAAGCTTTCTTT. Protein product: CASSSTLNTEAFF. Variable domain in full (rest from reference TRBV19 and TRBJ1-1): DGGITQSPKYLFRKEGQNVTLSCEQNLNHDAMYWYRQDPGQGLRLIYYSQIVNDFQKGDIAEGYSVSREKKESFPLTVTSAQKNPTAFYLCASSSTLNTEAFFGQGTRLTVV.